This section outlines one T cell receptor beta chain sequence together with its context. This clonotype was seen many times. It has no known antigen specificity. Nothing much larger sits one base from this clone, and base qualities are not available. This specimen belongs to a study of molecular identifiers for immune sequencing clone quantification (dated by TCRdb to 2017 to 2018). For context, the study as a whole: For a replicate experiment, RNA from approximately 20,000 or 100,000 naive CD8 T cells was divided into five aliquots, and four of the five aliquots were sequenced. This methods study used CD8 T cells to benchmark TCR RNA copy counting and molecular-identifier clustering-based TCR repertoire sequencing (MIDCIRS). General findings and caveats noted by the study authors: Spiked-in Jurkat TCR RNA (approximately 10 copies' worth), which is not part of the donor repertoire, was contained in the naive libraries. Clones above 20 RNA copies held over 98% of molecules in CMV-specific effector cells but under 1% in naive cells. Spiked-in Jurkat TCR RNA equivalent to a single cell was reported to be detectable even among 800,000 to 1,000,000 naive CD8 T cells. Modeling indicated about 3.1 TCR RNA copies recovered per cell, compared with roughly 10 by digital PCR, which implies a capture efficiency of approximately 30%. Highly expanded clone sizes could be underestimated because identical TCR molecules may share a barcode. When barcode sub-clustering was omitted, TCR diversity was inflated by chimeric consensus sequences, with chimeras reaching as high as 47%.

Libraries of naive CD8 T cells were built from anywhere between about 18,000 and 1,000,000 sorted cells, with 10%, 30% or 50% of the purified RNA used. Naive CD8 T cells were FACS-sorted as CD8+CD4-CCR7+CD45RA+ on a BD FACSAria II into RLT Plus buffer. To test detection sensitivity, Jurkat RNA equivalent to approximately nine TCR copies was spiked into samples of about 18,000-1,000,000 naive CD8 T cells. Enrichment of CD8 T cells was done with RosetteSep CD8+ T Cell Enrichment Cocktail plus Ficoll-Paque, and ACK red cell lysis came afterward. Libraries were built with PCR. TCRdb names NextSeq 500 as the instrument used. Preparation of bulk TCR libraries followed a previously described approach, with the TCR primers listed in Table S5. The Qiagen AllPrep DNA/RNA kit was used to purify total RNA. Before analysis, reads from multiple sequencing runs of the same library were pooled. Under the source paper's analysis protocol: Reads were retained only if an exact TCR constant sequence was present, and the retained reads were trimmed to 150 nt and grouped according to their 12-nt molecular barcodes. Reads in each barcode group were sub-clustered using a 15% Levenshtein threshold, and a quality-weighted consensus sequence was built for each RNA molecule. Non-functional sequences were removed, as were lower-count sequences one edit away from another. Based on a fit of two negative binomial distributions, barcode sub-clusters having less than 20% of the maximum read count were discarded. Using fastp trimming at Q25 and MiXCR clonotype assembly, TCRdb reanalyzed the public sequencing data and kept in-frame beta chains. Duplicate CDR3 protein sequences are folded into a single record with the most common DNA and genes. TCRdb, not the original authors, processed these V and J calls. This sample comprises hundreds of thousands of distinct CDR3 sequences, around 25% of them detected only once. The ten largest clones capture 0.75% to 0.8% of the sample.

The CDR3 has 15 amino acids, counting the end cysteine and phenylalanine. The sequence is cut down to CDR3 DNA, 45 bases in frame from base 1. CDR1 and CDR2, per the germline V gene, are MNHEY and SVGAGI. The germline V and J ends show losses of 5 bases and 4 bases respectively, and no gene match explains 5 bases of the junction. The clonotype comes from a human donor in good health. Some libraries in this study had Jurkat cell RNA spiked in. Here the chain combines TRBV6-5 and TRBJ2-3; 11 of the junction bases match TRBD2. The material sequenced was naive CD8+ T cells from blood, with Jurkat cell RNA spiked in. In light of the paper, this sample's cell subset or site label describes: FACS-sorted CD8+CD4-CCR7+CD45RA+ naive T cells. The DNA sequence is TGTGCCAGCAGTATAGCGGGAGGGGTCGCAGATACGCAGTATTTT. This encodes CASSIAGGVADTQYF.